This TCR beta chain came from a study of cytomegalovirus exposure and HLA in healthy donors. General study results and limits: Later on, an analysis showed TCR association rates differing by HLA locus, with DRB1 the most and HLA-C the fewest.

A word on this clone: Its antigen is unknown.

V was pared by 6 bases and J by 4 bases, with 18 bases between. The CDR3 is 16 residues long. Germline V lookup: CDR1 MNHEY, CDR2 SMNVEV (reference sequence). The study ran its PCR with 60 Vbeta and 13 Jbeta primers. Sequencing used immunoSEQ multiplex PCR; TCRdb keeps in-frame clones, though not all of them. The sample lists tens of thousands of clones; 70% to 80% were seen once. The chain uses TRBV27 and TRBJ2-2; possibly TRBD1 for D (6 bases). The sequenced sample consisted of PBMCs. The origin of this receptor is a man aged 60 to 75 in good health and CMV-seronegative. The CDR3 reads CASRPHRESGTGELFF. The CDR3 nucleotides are TGTGCCAGCAGACCTCACAGGGAGTCGGGCACCGGGGAGCTGTTTTTT.